This T cell receptor (beta chain) was recovered during a study of cytomegalovirus exposure and HLA in healthy donors (dated by TCRdb to the late 2010s). About the study as a whole: In an earlier analysis of some 610 of the donors, less than 350 Gb of sequence data and 100 million or so unique TCR beta sequences from about 180 million T cells were reported. Roughly 300 gigabases of sequencing data and 70 million to 95 million unique TCR sequences made up an early release that covered some 640 HLA-typed donors. The genetic ancestry cluster associated with self-reported Caucasian donors included around 76% of the roughly 360 genotyped donors. The aim of the study was to test whether cataloging public T cell receptors could identify signatures of past pathogen exposure. The T cell repertoires of several hundred subjects were profiled by immunosequencing and related to cytomegalovirus serostatus. A separate validation cohort of over 95 different subjects was used in addition to the roughly 700-subject first cohort. The study combined high-throughput TCR immunosequencing, statistical association of individual TCRs with disease status, and machine learning to predict cytomegalovirus infection status. A later analysis re-examined previously published TCR beta repertoires from about 670 donors and added high-resolution HLA genotyping to investigate patterns of TCR occurrence. Rather than drawing on any new phenotypic data, the later analysis identified candidate immune exposures from TCR beta sequences and the way those sequences occurred across donors. In an earlier analysis of a few hundred of the donors, high-throughput TCR beta sequencing was used to judge whether each TCR beta V gene segment behaved as functional or pseudogenic. Donor age, sex, ethnicity and CMV serostatus were compiled alongside the repertoire data. A later genetic analysis used genome-wide SNP genotypes for 398 of the 666 donors, treating that subset as a discovery cohort. Every discovery cohort repertoire had been produced on one sequencing platform. Class I and class II HLA loci were covered by the typing at four-digit resolution. The number of donors typed differed by locus, with 629-630 for A, B, C, DRB1 and DQB1, around 500 for DQA1, over 600 for DPA1, and 400 to 490 for DPB1. Roughly 5 DR-DQ haplotypes were treated as single units for association and clustering because of strong linkage in the cohort. Among 300 to 450 genotyped donors of the cohort, an average of about 240,000 unique TCR beta nucleotide sequences were sequenced per donor, 15% to 20% of them non-productive.

The research as a whole found: Strong co-occurrence of HLA alleles, especially DR and DQ, made assigning TCR associations to individual alleles difficult. Specific HLA alleles were associated with around 18,000 TCR beta sequences at a false discovery rate of 0.05 in a later analysis. In a later analysis, most CMV-associated TCR beta chains were found to appear HLA-restricted, with HLA associations seemingly driven largely by CMV exposure. A cluster of highly shared sequence variants was judged likely to represent a technical artifact of the sequencing pipeline. Because counts were too low, about 17 rarely observed V segments, including chromosome 9 orphons, were excluded from the earlier analysis of 587 of the donors. The classifier was reported to diagnose cytomegalovirus status with high specificity and sensitivity in both the original cohort and the validation cohort. A further reported finding was that TCR beta sequences accurately predicted the HLA-A and HLA-B alleles for most subjects in the first cohort. The study gave a list of about 160 TCR beta chains associated with cytomegalovirus. Compared with equally common non-associated chains, HLA-associated TCR beta chains in a later analysis were more clonally expanded and had lower generation probabilities. Several of the top co-occurrence clusters appeared to be linked to parvovirus B19, influenza, CMV and Epstein-Barr virus, according to a later analysis. Three of the identified cytomegalovirus-associated TCR beta chains were confirmed in vitro to be specific for cytomegalovirus antigens. While some public TCRs were present in many individuals, most TCR sequences turned up only very rarely across donors. In an earlier analysis of 587 of the donors, most TCR beta V segments were observed in productive rearrangements about 87% or about 30% of the time, broadly matching IMGT annotations. In this cohort, only TCR beta chains were sequenced, and detectable features were limited by the absence of alpha or paired-chain data. An association between a missense DCLRE1C variant and V-gene and J-gene trimming of TCR beta chains was found in a later genetic analysis and replicated in an independent cohort. According to a later genetic analysis, donors in an Asian-associated ancestry cluster had fewer N-insertions in productive TCRs than the approximately 670-donor mean. The only immune exposure information available for the cohort was CMV serostatus. Roughly uniform sequencing depth across donors was assumed in presence/absence analyses, although this assumption may not hold. The authors suggested that the approach could potentially be generalized to other disease states and immunological phenotypes. According to a later analysis, TCR association rates differed among HLA loci, with DRB1 alleles showing the most associated TCRs and HLA-C alleles showing the fewest. Correlated functional status among segregating V segments might reflect linkage disequilibrium, but an unknown experimental factor could not be ruled out. HLA typing was unavailable for some donors at each locus, so association tests used only the typed subset.

Libraries were built with the immunoSEQ multiplex PCR assay. For the multiplex PCR, a mixture combining 60 forward primers for TCR Vbeta segments and 13 reverse primers for TCR Jbeta segments was used. Amplification of the CDR3 region of rearranged TCR beta genes was performed with a multiplex PCR assay on genomic DNA. On the Illumina HiSeq System, the amplified TCR beta libraries were sequenced as 87-base-pair reads. As for the authors' bioinformatics: In a later analysis, 77 million or so unique TCR beta chains were counted across the roughly 670 repertoires, and roughly 11 million of these chains were shared by at least two donors. Raw reads were error-corrected and collapsed into unique sequences by a nearest-neighbor algorithm in which closely related sequences were merged to remove PCR and sequencing errors. CDR3 sequences were aligned to IMGT reference sequences to assign V, D and J gene segments. For a sequence to be retained, at least a six-nucleotide match to both a V gene segment and a J gene segment was required. A rearrangement was called productive if the CDR3 had no stop codons and remained in frame with V and J, and every other rearrangement was called non-productive. Following IMGT convention, CDR3 was defined as the stretch from the second conserved V-encoded cysteine to the conserved J-encoded phenylalanine. The earlier analysis of 500 to 750 of the donors excluded any sequence lacking an unambiguous match to a single V gene segment. An earlier analysis of around 600 of the donors classified V segments as functional when productive rearrangements were above 56.7% and as segregating when the standard deviation between donors was above 5%. A statistical classification framework was built to diagnose cytomegalovirus status from the catalog of TCR beta chain sequences. A later analysis assigned V and J genes by comparing TCR nucleotide sequences with IMGT/GENE-DB human TR gene sequences. The TCRdist pipeline was used in a later analysis to assign CDR3 sequences and most-parsimonious VDJ recombination scenarios. A later analysis defined each TCR beta chain by its CDR3 amino acid sequence plus V-gene family, and excluded reads lacking a unique V-gene family. To address suspected cross-contamination and a sequencing artifact, a later analysis removed 450 to 700 highly shared, low-generation-probability nucleotide sequences. A later analysis calculated a clonal expansion index for each public chain from normalized within-repertoire ranks of inferred template counts. In a later analysis, generation probabilities were computed using a VDJ recombination model fitted to out-of-frame rearrangements, and the results were checked against IGoR. In a later analysis, TCR-TCR, TCR-HLA and TCR-CMV co-occurrence was scored with hypergeometric tests, and a repertoire-size bias correction was applied to TCR pairs. To estimate false discovery rates, a later analysis permuted the HLA or CMV assignments 20 times. In a later analysis, co-occurring TCRs were grouped using DBSCAN, and TCRdist sequence similarity was added for clustering within HLA-allele-positive subsets. Co-occurrence clustering excluded repertoires with fewer than 30,000 or more than 120,000 public chains, plus five with anomalous nucleotide sharing. The clones in this table, taken by TCRdb from immuneACCESS, are in-frame only. Not every clone is retained; where verified, under half of the shortfall comes from an unresolved V gene, and the cause of the rest is unknown. V and J calls and clone size are given by that table; D and trimming were obtained from the DNA. The sample table shows about 130,000 clones, and roughly 88% are seen once. 2% to 3% of the sample belongs to the ten largest clones.

The cohort consisted of 666 healthy bone marrow donors. Cohort members were all nominally healthy when sampled, although unrecorded immune exposures were likely present. The donor was CMV seronegative and belonged to the group of 380 or so seronegative cohort members. A peripheral blood sample was provided by each donor, and peripheral blood mononuclear cells were used for TCR beta sequencing. The Qiagen DNeasy Blood Extraction Kit was used to extract genomic DNA from the blood cell samples. There are a few counts of this clone. Its antigen is unknown. Within one base of it there is no much larger clone, and no base qualities were kept. The receptor's source is a man between 50 and 59 years old in good health and CMV-seronegative. The sequencing sample was made of PBMCs.

Here is the DNA: TGTGCCATCAGTGAGTCTTTAGGCGGGGGGACCTTAGCCAAAAACATTCAGTACTTC. It is translated as CAISESLGGGTLAKNIQYF. This sequence uses TRBV10-3 and TRBJ2-4; 8 middle bases align to TRBD2. From a lookup of the germline V gene, CDR1 and CDR2 are ENHRY and SYGVKD. From its cysteine to its phenylalanine, the CDR3 spans 19 amino acids. Only the CDR3 DNA is retained, 57 bases long and in frame from the first base. V lost 0 bases and J lost 0 bases, and the count of bases not matched to a germline gene is 10.